This T cell receptor beta chain was sequenced for a study of early T cells in non-severe SARS-CoV-2 infection. A single record per CDR3 protein comes from TCRdb applying MiXCR to the 5' RACE reads. Counted here are 80,000 or so distinct CDR3 sequences, more than 13% occurring once; the ten biggest clones make up 3%. This clonotype came up a few times. Looked up from germline, CDR1 is KGHSH and CDR2 is LQKENI. This CDR3 contains 15 residues. V gave up 2 bases and J gave up 1 base, with 11 bases separating them. The source material was whole blood. This receptor was obtained from an adult who was a healthcare worker with PCR-confirmed SARS-CoV-2 infection or an uninfected control (not recorded which). The chain is built from TRBV18 and TRBJ1-1, with D possibly being TRBD1 (6 bases). Written as DNA, the CDR3 is TGTGCCAGCTCACCAAGACAGGAATGGAACACTGAAGCTTTCTTT. This encodes CASSPRQEWNTEAFF.